Detailed here is one T cell receptor (beta chain). As yet, its antigen is unknown. The data were taken from a study of immune cell composition in non-small cell lung cancer. Profiling relied on immunoSEQ multiplex PCR, and the TCRdb table lists in-frame clones only, not all of them. The data show 4,000 to 5,000 clones, with around 78% seen just once and approximately 15% held by the top ten. Study-level results: Shared sequences between tumour-reactive and dominant in vivo clones were not proven.

This CDR3 is 13 amino acids long. V gave up 3 bases and J gave up 2 bases, with 7 bases separating them. The V gene's germline CDR1 is SNHLY and CDR2 FYNNEI. The chain links TRBV2 to TRBJ1-2; unclear D gene. The receptor comes from a human donor with non-small cell lung cancer. Specimen: lung tumor tissue. The CDR3 DNA is TGTGCCAGCAGTGAGAACAGAAACTATGGCTACACCTTC. Protein: CASSENRNYGYTF. The whole variable domain, filled in from reference TRBV2 and TRBJ1-2, reads EPEVTQTPSHQVTQMGQEVILRCVPISNHLYFYWYRQILGQKVEFLVSFYNNEISEKSEIFDDQFSVERPDGSNFTLKIRSTKLEDSAMYFCASSENRNYGYTFGSGTRLTVV.